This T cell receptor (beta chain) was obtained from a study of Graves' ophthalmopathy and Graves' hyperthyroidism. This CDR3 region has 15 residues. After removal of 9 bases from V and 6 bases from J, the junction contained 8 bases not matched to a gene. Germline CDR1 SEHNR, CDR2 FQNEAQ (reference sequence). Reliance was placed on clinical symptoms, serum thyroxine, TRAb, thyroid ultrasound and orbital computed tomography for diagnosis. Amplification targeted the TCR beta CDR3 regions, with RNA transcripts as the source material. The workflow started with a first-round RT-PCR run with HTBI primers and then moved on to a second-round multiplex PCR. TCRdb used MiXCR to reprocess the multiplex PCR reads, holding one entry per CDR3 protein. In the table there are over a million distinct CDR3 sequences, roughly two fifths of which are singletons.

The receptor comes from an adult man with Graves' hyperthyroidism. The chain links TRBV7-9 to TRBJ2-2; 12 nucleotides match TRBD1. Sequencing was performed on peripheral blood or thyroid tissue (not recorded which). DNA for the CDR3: TGTGCCAGTAGCCCGGGACAGGGGGCCGCCGGGGAGCTGTTTTTT. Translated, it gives CASSPGQGAAGELFF.